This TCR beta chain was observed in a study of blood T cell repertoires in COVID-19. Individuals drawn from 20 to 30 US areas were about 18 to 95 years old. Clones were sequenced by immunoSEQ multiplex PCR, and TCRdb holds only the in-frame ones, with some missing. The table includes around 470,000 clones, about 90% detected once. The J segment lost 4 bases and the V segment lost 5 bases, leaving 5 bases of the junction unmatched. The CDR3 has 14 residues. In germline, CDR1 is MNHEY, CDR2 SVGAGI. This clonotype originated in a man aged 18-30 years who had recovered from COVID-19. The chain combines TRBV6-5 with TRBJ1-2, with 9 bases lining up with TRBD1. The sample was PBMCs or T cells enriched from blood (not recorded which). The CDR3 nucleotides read TGTGCCAGCAGTCGGACAGGGGAAGTCTATGGCTACACCTTC. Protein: CASSRTGEVYGYTF.